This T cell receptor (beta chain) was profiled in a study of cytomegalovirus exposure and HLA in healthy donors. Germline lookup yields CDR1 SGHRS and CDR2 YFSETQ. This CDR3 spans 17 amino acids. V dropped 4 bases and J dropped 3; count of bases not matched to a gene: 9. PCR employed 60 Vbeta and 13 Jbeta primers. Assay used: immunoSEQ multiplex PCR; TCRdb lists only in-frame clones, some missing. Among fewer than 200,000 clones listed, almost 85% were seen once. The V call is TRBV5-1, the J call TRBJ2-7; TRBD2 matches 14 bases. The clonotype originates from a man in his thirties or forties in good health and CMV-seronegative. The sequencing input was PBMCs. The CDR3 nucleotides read TGCGCCAGCAGCGCCGGGACTAGCGGGAGCAGGGGCTACGAGCAGTACTTC. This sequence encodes CASSAGTSGSRGYEQYF.